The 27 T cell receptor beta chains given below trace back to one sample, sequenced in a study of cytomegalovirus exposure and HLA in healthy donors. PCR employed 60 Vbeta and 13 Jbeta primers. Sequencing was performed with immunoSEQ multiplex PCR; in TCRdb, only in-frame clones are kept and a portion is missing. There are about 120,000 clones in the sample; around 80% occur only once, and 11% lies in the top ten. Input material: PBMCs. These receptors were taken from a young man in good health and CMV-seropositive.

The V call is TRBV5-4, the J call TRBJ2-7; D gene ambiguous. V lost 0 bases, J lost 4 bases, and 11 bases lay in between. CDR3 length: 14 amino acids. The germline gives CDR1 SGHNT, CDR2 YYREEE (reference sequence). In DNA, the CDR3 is TGTGCCAGCAGCTTGGGTATCCCTCCTTACGAGCAGTACTTC. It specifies CASSLGIPPYEQYF.

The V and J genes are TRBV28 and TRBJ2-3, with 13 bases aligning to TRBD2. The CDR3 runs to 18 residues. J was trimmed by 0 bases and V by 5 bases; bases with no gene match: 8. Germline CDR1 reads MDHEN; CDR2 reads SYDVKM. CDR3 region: CASSLRLAGGTSTDTQYF. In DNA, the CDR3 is TGTGCCAGCAGTCTCCGACTAGCGGGAGGAACTAGCACAGATACGCAGTATTTT.

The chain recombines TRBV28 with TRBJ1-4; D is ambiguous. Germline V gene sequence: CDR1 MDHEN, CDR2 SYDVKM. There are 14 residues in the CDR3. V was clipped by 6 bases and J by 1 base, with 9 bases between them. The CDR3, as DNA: TGTGCCAGCAGGAGACTGCTAACTAATGAAAAACTGTTTTTT. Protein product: CASRRLLTNEKLFF.

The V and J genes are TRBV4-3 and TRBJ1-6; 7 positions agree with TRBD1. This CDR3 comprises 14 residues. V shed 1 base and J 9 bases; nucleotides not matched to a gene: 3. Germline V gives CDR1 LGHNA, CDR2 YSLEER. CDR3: CASSQGQGGSPLHF. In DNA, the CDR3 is TGCGCCAGCAGCCAAGGACAGGGTGGTTCACCCCTCCACTTT.

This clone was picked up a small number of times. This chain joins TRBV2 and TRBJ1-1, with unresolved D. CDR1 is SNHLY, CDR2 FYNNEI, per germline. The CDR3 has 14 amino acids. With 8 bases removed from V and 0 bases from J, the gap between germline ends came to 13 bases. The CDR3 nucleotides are TGTGCCAGCTTACAGCCCCTCATGAACACTGAAGCTTTCTTT. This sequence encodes CASLQPLMNTEAFF. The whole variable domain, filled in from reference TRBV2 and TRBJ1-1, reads EPEVTQTPSHQVTQMGQEVILRCVPISNHLYFYWYRQILGQKVEFLVSFYNNEISEKSEIFDDQFSVERPDGSNFTLKIRSTKLEDSAMYFCASLQPLMNTEAFFGQGTRLTVV.

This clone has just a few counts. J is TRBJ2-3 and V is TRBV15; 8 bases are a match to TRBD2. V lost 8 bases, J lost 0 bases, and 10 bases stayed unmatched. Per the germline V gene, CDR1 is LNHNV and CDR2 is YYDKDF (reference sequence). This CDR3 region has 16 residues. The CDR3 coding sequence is TGTGCCACCGGCACCAGGACGGGAGGGAGCACAGATACGCAGTATTTT. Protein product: CATGTRTGGSTDTQYF.

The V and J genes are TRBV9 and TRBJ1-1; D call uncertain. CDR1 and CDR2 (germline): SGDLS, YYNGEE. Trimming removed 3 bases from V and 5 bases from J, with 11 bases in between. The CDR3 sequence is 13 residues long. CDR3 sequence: CASSARLGTEAFF. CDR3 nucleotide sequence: TGTGCCAGCAGCGCTCGACTTGGGACTGAAGCTTTCTTT.

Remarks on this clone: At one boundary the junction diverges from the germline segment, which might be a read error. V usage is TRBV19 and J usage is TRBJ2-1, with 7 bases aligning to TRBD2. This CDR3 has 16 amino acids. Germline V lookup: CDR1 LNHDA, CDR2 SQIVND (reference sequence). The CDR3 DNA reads TGTGCCAGCAGTAGGGCGGGAGAAGGCTCCTACAATGAGCAGTTCTTC. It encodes CASSRAGEGSYNEQFF.

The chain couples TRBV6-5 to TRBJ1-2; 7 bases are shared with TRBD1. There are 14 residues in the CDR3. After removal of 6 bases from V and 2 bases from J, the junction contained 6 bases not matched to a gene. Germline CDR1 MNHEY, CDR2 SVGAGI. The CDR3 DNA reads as TGTGCCAGCAGATCGAACAGGGGCAACTATGGCTACACCTTC. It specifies CASRSNRGNYGYTF.

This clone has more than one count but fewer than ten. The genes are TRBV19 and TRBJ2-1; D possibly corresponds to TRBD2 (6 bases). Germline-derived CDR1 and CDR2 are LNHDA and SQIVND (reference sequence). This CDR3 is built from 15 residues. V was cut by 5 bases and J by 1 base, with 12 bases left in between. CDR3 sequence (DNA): TGTGCCAGTAGTTCCGGGACTGGATCCTACAATGAGCAGTTCTTC. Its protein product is CASSSGTGSYNEQFF.

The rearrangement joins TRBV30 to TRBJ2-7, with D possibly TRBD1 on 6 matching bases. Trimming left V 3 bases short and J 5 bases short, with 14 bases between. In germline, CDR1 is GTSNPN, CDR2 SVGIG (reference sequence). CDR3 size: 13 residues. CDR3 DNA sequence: TGTGCCTGGAGCCAAGGGGGATGGAACGAGCAGTACTTC. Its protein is CAWSQGGWNEQYF.

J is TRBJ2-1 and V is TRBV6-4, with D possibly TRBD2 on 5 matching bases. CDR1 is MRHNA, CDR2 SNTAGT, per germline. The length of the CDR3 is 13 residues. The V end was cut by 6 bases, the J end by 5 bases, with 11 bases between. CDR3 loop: CASSRDPNNEQFF. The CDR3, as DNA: TGTGCCAGCAGCCGGGATCCAAACAATGAGCAGTTCTTC.

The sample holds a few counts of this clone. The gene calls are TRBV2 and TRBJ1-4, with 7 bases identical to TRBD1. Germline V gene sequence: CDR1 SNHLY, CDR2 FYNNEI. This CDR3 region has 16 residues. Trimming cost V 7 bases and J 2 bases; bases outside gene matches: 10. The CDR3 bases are TGTGCCAGCAAAAACCCCGACAGGGCCACTAATGAAAAACTGTTTTTT. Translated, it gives CASKNPDRATNEKLFF. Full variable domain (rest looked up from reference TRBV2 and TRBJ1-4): EPEVTQTPSHQVTQMGQEVILRCVPISNHLYFYWYRQILGQKVEFLVSFYNNEISEKSEIFDDQFSVERPDGSNFTLKIRSTKLEDSAMYFCASKNPDRATNEKLFFGSGTQLSVL.

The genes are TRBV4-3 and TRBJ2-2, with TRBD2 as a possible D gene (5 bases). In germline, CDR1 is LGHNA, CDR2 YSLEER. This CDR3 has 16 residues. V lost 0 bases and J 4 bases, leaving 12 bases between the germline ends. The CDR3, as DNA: TGCGCCAGCAGCCAAGATATCGGGGAAGGCACCGGGGAGCTGTTTTTT. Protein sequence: CASSQDIGEGTGELFF.

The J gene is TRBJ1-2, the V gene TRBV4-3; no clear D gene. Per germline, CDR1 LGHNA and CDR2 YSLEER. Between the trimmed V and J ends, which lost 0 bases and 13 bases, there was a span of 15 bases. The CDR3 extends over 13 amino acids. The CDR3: CASSQDGVRQGTF. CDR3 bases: TGCGCCAGCAGCCAAGATGGCGTGAGGCAAGGCACCTTC.

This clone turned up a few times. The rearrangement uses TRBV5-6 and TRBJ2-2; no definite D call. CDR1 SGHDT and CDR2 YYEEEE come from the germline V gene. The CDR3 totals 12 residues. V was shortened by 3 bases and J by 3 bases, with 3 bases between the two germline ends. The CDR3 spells CASSSYTGELFF. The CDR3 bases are TGTGCCAGCAGCTCATACACCGGGGAGCTGTTTTTT.

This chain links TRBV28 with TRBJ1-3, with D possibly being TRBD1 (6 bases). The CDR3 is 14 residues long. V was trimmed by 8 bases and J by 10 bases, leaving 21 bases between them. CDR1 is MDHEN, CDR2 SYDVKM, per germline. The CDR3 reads CASGGGRPGRTIYF. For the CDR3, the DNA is TGTGCCAGCGGGGGGGGCAGGCCTGGCAGAACCATATATTTT.

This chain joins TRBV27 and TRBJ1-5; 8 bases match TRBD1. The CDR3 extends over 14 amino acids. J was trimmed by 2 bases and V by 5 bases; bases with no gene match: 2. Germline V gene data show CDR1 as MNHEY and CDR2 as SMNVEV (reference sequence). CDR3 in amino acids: CASSLQGGNQPQHF. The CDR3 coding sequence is TGTGCCAGCAGTCTACAGGGGGGCAATCAGCCCCAGCATTTT.

CDR3 protein: CASSQGRPLADNEQFF. The CDR3 bases are TGCGCCAGCAGCCAAGGCCGACCCCTAGCCGACAATGAGCAGTTCTTC. This sequence joins TRBV4-1 and TRBJ2-1, with D possibly being TRBD2 (5 bases). Trimming shortened V by 1 base and J by 5 bases, and 15 bases separated the two germline ends. This CDR3 region has 16 residues. The germline CDR1 and CDR2 sequences are MGHRA and YSYEKL.

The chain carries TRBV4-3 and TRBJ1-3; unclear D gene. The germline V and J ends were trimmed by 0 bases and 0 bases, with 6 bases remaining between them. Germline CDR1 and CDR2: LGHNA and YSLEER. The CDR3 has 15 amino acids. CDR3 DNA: TGCGCCAGCAGCCAAGATCTCAGCTCTGGAAACACCATATATTTT. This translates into CASSQDLSSGNTIYF.

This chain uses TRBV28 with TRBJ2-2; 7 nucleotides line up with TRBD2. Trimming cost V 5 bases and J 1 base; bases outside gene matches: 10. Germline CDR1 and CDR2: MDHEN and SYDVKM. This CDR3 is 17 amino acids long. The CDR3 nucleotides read TGTGCCAGCAGTGGTATGCTCGGACTAGGGAACACCGGGGAGCTGTTTTTT. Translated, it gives CASSGMLGLGNTGELFF.

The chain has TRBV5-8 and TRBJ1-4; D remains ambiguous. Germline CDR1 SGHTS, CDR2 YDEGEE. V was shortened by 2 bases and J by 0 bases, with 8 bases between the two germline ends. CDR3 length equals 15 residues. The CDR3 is CASSFGSATNEKLFF. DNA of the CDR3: TGTGCCAGCAGCTTCGGGAGCGCAACTAATGAAAAACTGTTTTTT.

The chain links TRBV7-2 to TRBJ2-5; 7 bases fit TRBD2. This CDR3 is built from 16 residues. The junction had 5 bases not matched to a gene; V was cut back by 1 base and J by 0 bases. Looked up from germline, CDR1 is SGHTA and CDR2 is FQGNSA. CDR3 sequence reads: CASSLDSAGNQETQYF. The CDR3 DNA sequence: TGTGCCAGCAGCTTAGATTCAGCGGGGAACCAAGAGACCCAGTACTTC. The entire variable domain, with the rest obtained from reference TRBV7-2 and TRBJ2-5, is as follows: GAGVSQSPSNKVTEKGKDVELRCDPISGHTALYWYRQSLGQGLEFLIYFQGNSAPDKSGLPSDRFSAERTGGSVSTLTIQRTQQEDSAVYLCASSLDSAGNQETQYFGPGTRLLVL.

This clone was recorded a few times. In DNA form, the CDR3 reads TGCGCCAGCAGCTTAGCCATGGGACTAGCGGGAGAGACCCAGTACTTC. It encodes CASSLAMGLAGETQYF. The chain has TRBV5-1 and TRBJ2-5, with 12 nucleotides matching TRBD2. CDR1 SGHRS and CDR2 YFSETQ come from the germline V gene. V trimming: 2 bases; J trimming: 4 bases; junction bases outside the gene matches: 6. CDR3 length equals 16 residues.

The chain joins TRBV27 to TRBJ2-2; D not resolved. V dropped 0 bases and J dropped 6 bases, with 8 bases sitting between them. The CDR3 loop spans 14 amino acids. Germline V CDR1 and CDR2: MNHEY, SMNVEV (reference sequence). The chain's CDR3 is CASSLSRLAGELFF. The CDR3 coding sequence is TGTGCCAGCAGTTTATCCCGACTGGCCGGGGAGCTGTTTTTT.

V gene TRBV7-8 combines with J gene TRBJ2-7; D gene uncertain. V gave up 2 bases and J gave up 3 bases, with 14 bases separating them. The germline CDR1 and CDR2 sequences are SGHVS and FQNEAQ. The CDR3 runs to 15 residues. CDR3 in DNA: TGTGCCAGCAGCTTAAGTGAGGCGAGAAACTACGAGCAGTACTTC. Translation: CASSLSEARNYEQYF.

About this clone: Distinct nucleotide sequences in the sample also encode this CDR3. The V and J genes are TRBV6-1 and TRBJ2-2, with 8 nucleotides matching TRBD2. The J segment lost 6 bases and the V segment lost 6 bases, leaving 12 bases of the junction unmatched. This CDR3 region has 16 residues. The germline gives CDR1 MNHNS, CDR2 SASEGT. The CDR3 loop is CASRETGTRGPGELFF. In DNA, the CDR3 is TGTGCCAGCAGGGAAACCGGGACTAGAGGGCCCGGGGAGCTGTTTTTT.